This entry is about one T cell receptor beta chain. From roughly 20-30 mg of unsorted bulk tissue, DNA and RNA were co-extracted together. The CDR3 loop spans 13 amino acids. Trimming removed 6 bases from V and 6 bases from J; junction bases left unmatched: 8. Germline V lookup: CDR1 MNHEY, CDR2 SVGAGI. TCR beta cDNA was reverse-transcribed from roughly 0.45 ug of total RNA. The reaction used a constant-region primer and ProtoScript II reverse transcriptase. Three nested multiplex PCR rounds, a slightly modified ARM-PCR method, built the TCR beta libraries. Both of the initial two PCR rounds ran for nine to eleven cycles and employed TRBV1-TRBV30 forward primers alongside a C-beta reverse primer. TCRdb re-derived calls from the multiplex PCR reads in MiXCR, one entry per CDR3 protein. The sample yields roughly 55,000 distinct CDR3 sequences, roughly 70% seen once. The record originates from a study of tumor-infiltrating lymphocytes in primary liver carcinoma.

The sample was liver tumor tissue from sampling region 2. Subset: tumor region T2, inferior pole. This clonotype originated in a man aged 40-50 years with primary liver carcinoma and hepatitis B virus infection. The chain joins TRBV6-5 to TRBJ2-7, with 7 bases aligning to TRBD1. CDR3 nucleotide sequence: TGTGCCAGCAGGATGAAGGGGGCCTGCGAGCAGTACTTC. Its protein is CASRMKGACEQYF.